These 31 T cell receptor beta chains were all obtained from the same sample, sequenced in a study of cytomegalovirus exposure and HLA in healthy donors. The PCR employed 60 Vbeta primers together with 13 Jbeta primers. The data were produced by immunoSEQ multiplex PCR, yet TCRdb's version contains in-frame clones alone and is incomplete. The data hold around 120,000 clones, with around 77% observed a single time. Sequenced input: PBMCs. The receptors derive from a woman in her forties or fifties in good health and CMV-seronegative.

The genes are TRBV27 and TRBJ1-2, with 9 bases that match TRBD1. CDR3 length: 14 residues. Trimming took 7 bases from V and 8 from J; bases not matched to a gene: 11. Looked up from germline, CDR1 is MNHEY and CDR2 is SMNVEV (reference sequence). The CDR3 nucleotides are TGTGCCAGCAAACCCTGGGACAGGGCCGGGGGCTACACCTTC. Translated: CASKPWDRAGGYTF.

This clone was observed a single time. This chain uses TRBV7-8 with TRBJ2-5; 7 bases are shared with TRBD1. V shed 5 bases and J 11 bases; nucleotides not matched to a gene: 11. The CDR3 sequence is 13 residues long. Germline CDR1 and CDR2: SGHVS and FQNEAQ. The CDR3 region has the DNA TGTGCCAGCAGCCAGGGACAGACGAAAGAGCAGTACTTC. The encoded protein is CASSQGQTKEQYF.

V usage is TRBV6-1 and J usage is TRBJ2-1, with D uncertain. The germline V and J ends were trimmed by 5 bases and 3 bases, with 8 bases remaining between them. The CDR3 is 13 residues long. Germline CDR1 MNHNS, CDR2 SASEGT. CDR3 in amino acids: CASSLERYNEQFF. As DNA, the CDR3 is TGTGCCAGCAGTTTAGAACGCTACAATGAGCAGTTCTTC.

The chain uses TRBV13 and TRBJ2-1; a weak D match, TRBD2 (6 bases). CDR1 and CDR2 from the germline V gene are PRHDT and FYEKMQ (reference sequence). Deletions cut 5 bases from V and 6 bases from J, with 14 bases between. The CDR3 has 14 residues. CDR3 region: CASSQGEEINEQFF. Here the CDR3 DNA reads TGTGCCAGCAGCCAAGGGGAGGAGATCAATGAGCAGTTCTTC.

CDR3 amino acids: CASSYTSWETQYF. The CDR3, as DNA: TGTGCCAGCAGTTATACTAGTTGGGAGACCCAGTACTTC. This chain links TRBV2 with TRBJ2-5; TRBD2 is a possible D gene (5 bases). V was clipped by 5 bases and J by 5 bases, with 12 bases between them. The CDR3 runs 13 residues. Germline V lookup: CDR1 SNHLY, CDR2 FYNNEI.

The chain uses TRBV29-1 and TRBJ1-2, with TRBD1 identical over 7 bases. The CDR3 is 14 amino acids. The V and J ends lost 3 bases and 2 bases, in that order; junction bases with no gene match: 6. The germline CDR1 and CDR2 sequences are SQVTM and ANQGSEA. In DNA form, the CDR3 reads TGCAGCGTTGATGTGTGGGGACAGAACTATGGCTACACCTTC. Residues: CSVDVWGQNYGYTF.

In nucleotides, the CDR3 is TGTGCCAGCAGCCGTGCACAGGGAACTAATGAAAAACTGTTTTTT. This sequence encodes CASSRAQGTNEKLFF. V usage is TRBV5-4 and J usage is TRBJ1-4, with a possible D match to TRBD1 (6 bases). The CDR3 consists of 15 residues. With 4 bases removed from V and 1 base from J, the gap between germline ends came to 11 bases. Per germline, CDR1 SGHNT and CDR2 YYREEE (reference sequence).

The chain joins TRBV11-3 to TRBJ2-3; D possibly corresponds to TRBD2 (5 bases). CDR3 length: 17 amino acids. V was clipped by 2 bases and J by 4 bases, with 19 bases between them. Germline loops: CDR1 SGHNT, CDR2 YENEEA. In DNA, the CDR3 is TGTGCCAGCAGCTTATTTCACGGGATCGGTGGGGCAGATACGCAGTATTTT. This translates into CASSLFHGIGGADTQYF. Based on the CDR3 plus reference TRBV11-3 and TRBJ2-3, the full variable domain is EAGVVQSPRYKIIEKKQPVAFWCNPISGHNTLYWYLQNLGQGPELLIRYENEEAVDDSQLPKDRFSAERLKGVDSTLKIQPAELGDSAVYLCASSLFHGIGGADTQYFGPGTRLTVL.

The chain joins TRBV30 to TRBJ1-1, with 8 nucleotides matching TRBD1. The CDR3 sequence is 15 residues long. The ends lost 8 bases at V and 0 bases at J; junction bases unmatched: 11. Germline CDR1 and CDR2: GTSNPN and SVGIG (reference sequence). The CDR3 is CALSGDRGMNTEAFF. The CDR3 DNA follows: TGTGCCCTTTCTGGTGACAGGGGAATGAACACTGAAGCTTTCTTT.

The gene calls are TRBV6-4 and TRBJ2-1; TRBD1 matches 11 bases. Germline trimming cut 4 bases from V and 6 bases from J; bases unmatched to any gene: 5. In germline, CDR1 is MRHNA, CDR2 SNTAGT. This CDR3 region has 15 residues. Here the CDR3 DNA reads TGTGCCAGCAGTGCCGGGACAGGGGGACCCAATGAGCAGTTCTTC. Its protein product is CASSAGTGGPNEQFF.

V and J are TRBV29-1 and TRBJ2-2, with D tentatively TRBD2 (5 bases). The germline gives CDR1 SQVTM, CDR2 ANQGSEA. V dropped 5 bases and J dropped 0 bases, with 19 bases sitting between them. The CDR3 sequence is 17 residues long. The CDR3 is CSVYKTTRHSNTGELFF. The CDR3 region has the DNA TGCAGCGTTTATAAGACTACGCGCCATTCGAACACCGGGGAGCTGTTTTTT.

V usage is TRBV30 and J usage is TRBJ2-7, with 7 bases fitting TRBD1. V shed 4 bases and J 3 bases; nucleotides not matched to a gene: 0. CDR3 length equals 11 residues. Germline V lookup: CDR1 GTSNPN, CDR2 SVGIG (reference sequence). The chain's CDR3 is CAWNRGYEQYF. The DNA for the CDR3 is TGTGCCTGGAACAGGGGCTACGAGCAGTACTTC. Full variable domain (rest looked up from reference TRBV30 and TRBJ2-7): SQTIHQWPATLVQPVGSPLSLECTVEGTSNPNLYWYRQAAGRGLQLLFYSVGIGQISSEVPQNLSASRPQDRQFILSSKKLLLSDSGFYLCAWNRGYEQYFGPGTRLTVT.

The chain links TRBV7-2 to TRBJ1-5; no clear D. V shed 0 bases and J shed 2 bases, with 5 bases lying between them. The germline V gene encodes CDR1 SGHTA and CDR2 FQGNSA. The CDR3 totals 14 residues. In DNA form, the CDR3 reads TGTGCCAGCAGCTTAGCCGGAGGCAATCAGCCCCAGCATTTT. As protein: CASSLAGGNQPQHF.

The J gene is TRBJ2-1, the V gene TRBV5-1; D is possibly TRBD2 (6 bases). V was clipped by 0 bases and J by 7 bases, with 14 bases between them. CDR3 size: 15 residues. Germline V gene lookup returns CDR1 SGHRS and CDR2 YFSETQ. The CDR3 DNA follows: TGCGCCAGCAGCTTGGTGGCGGGGACGAGGAATGAGCAGTTCTTC. Amino acid sequence: CASSLVAGTRNEQFF. Together with reference TRBV5-1 and TRBJ2-1, the CDR3 gives the full variable domain: KAGVTQTPRYLIKTRGQQVTLSCSPISGHRSVSWYQQTPGQGLQFLFEYFSETQRNKGNFPGRFSGRQFSNSRSEMNVSTLELGDSALYLCASSLVAGTRNEQFFGPGTRLTVL.

This chain connects TRBV4-1 to TRBJ2-7; TRBD2 matches at 9 bases. CDR3 size: 16 residues. The trim removed 4 bases at V and 6 bases at J, leaving 13 bases unmatched. CDR1 MGHRA and CDR2 YSYEKL come from the germline V gene. The CDR3, as DNA: TGCGCCAGCAGCCCTATAGCGGGAGTCGGGGGGGGCGAGCAGTACGTC. Translated, it gives CASSPIAGVGGGEQYV.

The chain couples TRBV4-3 to TRBJ1-2; D uncertain. CDR3 length equals 14 residues. CDR1 is LGHNA, CDR2 YSLEER, per germline. V was shortened by 2 bases and J by 3 bases, with 10 bases between the two germline ends. The CDR3, as DNA: TGCGCCAGCAGCCAATTTGAGAGGGACTATGGCTACACCTTC. Its translation: CASSQFERDYGYTF.

This clone appeared once. V is TRBV5-1 and J is TRBJ2-3; weak D call: TRBD1 (5 bases). The CDR3 length is 14 residues. V was shortened by 6 bases and J by 5 bases, with 16 bases between the two germline ends. Looked up from germline, CDR1 is SGHRS and CDR2 is YFSETQ. The CDR3 bases are TGCGCCAGCACCGTGAGCCCAGGGATAGATACGCAGTATTTT. Encoded protein: CASTVSPGIDTQYF.

The V and J genes are TRBV7-2 and TRBJ2-1, with D perhaps matching TRBD2 (7 bases). Trimming removed 5 bases from V and 3 bases from J, with 14 bases in between. The CDR3 covers 15 residues. Germline CDR1 and CDR2: SGHTA and FQGNSA. As DNA, the CDR3 is TGTGCCAGCAGCGAGGGGGGAGGGAACTACAATGAGCAGTTCTTC. Protein product: CASSEGGGNYNEQFF. The entire variable domain, with the rest obtained from reference TRBV7-2 and TRBJ2-1, is as follows: GAGVSQSPSNKVTEKGKDVELRCDPISGHTALYWYRQSLGQGLEFLIYFQGNSAPDKSGLPSDRFSAERTGGSVSTLTIQRTQQEDSAVYLCASSEGGGNYNEQFFGPGTRLTVL.

The chain recombines TRBV7-6 with TRBJ2-5; TRBD2 agrees at 7 bases. CDR1 and CDR2 from the germline V gene are SGHVS and FNYEAQ. Trimming at V came to 5 bases and at J to 4 bases, leaving 10 bases not matched to a gene. This CDR3 region has 15 residues. The CDR3 here is CASSAGAASGETQYF. The CDR3 nucleotides read TGTGCCAGCAGCGCCGGAGCGGCTAGCGGAGAGACCCAGTACTTC.

Here the CDR3 reads CASSYIRGLGDTQYF. CDR3 bases: TGTGCCAGCAGTTACATTAGGGGACTCGGGGATACGCAGTATTTT. The chain has TRBV6-5 and TRBJ2-3; D may be TRBD2 (6 bases). Per the germline V gene, CDR1 is MNHEY and CDR2 is SVGAGI. This CDR3 contains 15 residues. Trimming stripped 2 bases from V and 6 bases from J, with 15 bases between.

The gene calls are TRBV5-6 and TRBJ2-3, with a tentative D call TRBD2 (6 bases). V was shortened by 3 bases and J by 1 base, with 9 bases between the two germline ends. The CDR3 is 14 amino acids. The germline CDR1 and CDR2 sequences are SGHDT and YYEEEE. This chain's CDR3 is CASSSGSRTDTQYF. CDR3 nucleotides: TGTGCCAGCAGCTCCGGGAGTCGCACAGATACGCAGTATTTT.

This chain joins TRBV5-1 and TRBJ1-2; 12 nucleotides align to TRBD1. This CDR3 contains 15 residues. Germline-derived CDR1 and CDR2 are SGHRS and YFSETQ. J gave up 8 bases and V 4 bases, and 9 bases lay outside the gene matches. Written as DNA, the CDR3 is TGCGCCAGCAGCGGGCCCGGGACAGGGGGCGAAGGCTACACCTTC. Translated, it gives CASSGPGTGGEGYTF.

This chain uses TRBV6-5 with TRBJ2-3; 10 nucleotides match TRBD2. J was trimmed by 0 bases and V by 4 bases; bases with no gene match: 4. Germline CDR1 reads MNHEY; CDR2 reads SVGAGI. The CDR3 length is 16 residues. The CDR3 region is CASSFRLAGSTDTQYF. DNA of the CDR3: TGTGCCAGCAGTTTCCGACTAGCGGGCAGCACAGATACGCAGTATTTT.

The chain joins TRBV5-1 to TRBJ2-5; maybe TRBD1 (5 bases). The CDR3 loop spans 14 amino acids. V lost 3 bases and J lost 7, with 16 bases in between. The germline V gene has CDR1 SGHRS and CDR2 YFSETQ. CDR3 sequence: CASSSRTERGTQYF. The CDR3 region has the DNA TGCGCCAGCAGCTCACGGACGGAAAGGGGGACCCAGTACTTC.

The rearrangement uses TRBV30 and TRBJ2-5; 11 positions agree with TRBD2. The CDR3 consists of 16 residues. J lost 5 bases, V lost 1 base, and 9 bases had no gene match. Germline CDR1 is GTSNPN and CDR2 is SVGIG (reference sequence). In nucleotides, the CDR3 is TGTGCCTGGAGTGCCCACGGACTAGCGGGCGCTGAGACCCAGTACTTC. It encodes CAWSAHGLAGAETQYF.

This clone was seen more than once but under ten times. The gene calls are TRBV6-4 and TRBJ1-1; 7 bases line up with TRBD1. Germline values: CDR1 MRHNA, CDR2 SNTAGT. The trim removed 11 bases at V and 1 base at J, leaving 7 bases unmatched. The CDR3 has 13 residues. The CDR3 bases are TGTGCCTCTAGGACAGGTGGGAACACTGAAGCTTTCTTT. Protein product: CASRTGGNTEAFF.

This clone was detected only a few times. The chain couples TRBV28 to TRBJ1-2; TRBD1 is a possible D gene (5 bases). V was clipped by 7 bases and J by 4 bases, with 16 bases between them. This CDR3 region has 14 residues. Germline loops: CDR1 MDHEN, CDR2 SYDVKM. The DNA of the CDR3 is TGTGCCAGCACCATCGGGAGGCAGGGCTATGGCTACACCTTC. Amino acids: CASTIGRQGYGYTF.

This chain connects TRBV27 to TRBJ2-7, with 12 bases that match TRBD2. V shed 5 bases and J 3 bases; nucleotides not matched to a gene: 2. Germline assignment: CDR1 MNHEY and CDR2 SMNVEV (reference sequence). This CDR3 is built from 14 residues. CDR3 in amino acids: CASSEGLAGYEQYF. The CDR3 DNA reads TGTGCCAGCAGTGAGGGACTAGCGGGCTACGAGCAGTACTTC.

This chain connects TRBV28 to TRBJ2-7; 11 nucleotides align to TRBD1. The CDR3 is made up of 15 amino acids. Looked up from germline, CDR1 is MDHEN and CDR2 is SYDVKM. Unmatched junction bases numbered 6, after V lost 5 bases and J lost 3 bases. The CDR3 DNA follows: TGTGCCAGCAGTCCAGAGGGGACAGGGGGCTACGAGCAGTACGTC. This gives the protein CASSPEGTGGYEQYV.

The chain couples TRBV14 to TRBJ2-3; the D gene is possibly TRBD2 (5 bases). Between the trimmed V and J ends, which lost 1 base and 6 bases, there was a span of 17 bases. The CDR3 consists of 16 residues. Looked up from germline, CDR1 is SGHDN and CDR2 is FVKESK. The CDR3 region is CASSQGWRVPPDTQYF. The CDR3 DNA reads as TGTGCCAGCAGCCAAGGTTGGCGGGTGCCCCCGGATACGCAGTATTTT.

The rearrangement links TRBV21-1 to TRBJ1-3; the tabulated D call, TRBD1, remains unverified against the DNA. TRBV21-1 is termed a pseudogene. The CDR3 loop spans 15 amino acids. The CDR3 here is CASSRHRVAGNTIYF. CDR3 DNA: TGTGCCAGCAGCAGACACAGGGTGGCTGGAAACACCATATATTTT.